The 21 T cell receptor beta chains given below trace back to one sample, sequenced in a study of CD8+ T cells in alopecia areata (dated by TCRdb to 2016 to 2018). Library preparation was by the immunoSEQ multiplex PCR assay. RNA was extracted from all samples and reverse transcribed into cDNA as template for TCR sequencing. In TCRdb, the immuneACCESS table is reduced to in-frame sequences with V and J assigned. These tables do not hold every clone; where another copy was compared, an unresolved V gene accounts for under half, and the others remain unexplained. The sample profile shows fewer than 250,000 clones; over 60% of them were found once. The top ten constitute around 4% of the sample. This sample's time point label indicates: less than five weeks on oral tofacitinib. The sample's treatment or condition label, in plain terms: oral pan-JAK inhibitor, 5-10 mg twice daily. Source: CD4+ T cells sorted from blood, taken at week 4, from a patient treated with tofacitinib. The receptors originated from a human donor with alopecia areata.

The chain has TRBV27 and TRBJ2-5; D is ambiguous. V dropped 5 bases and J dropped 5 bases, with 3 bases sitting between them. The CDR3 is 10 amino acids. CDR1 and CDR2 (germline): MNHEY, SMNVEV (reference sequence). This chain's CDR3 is CASSPETQYF. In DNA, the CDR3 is TGTGCCAGCAGTCCCGAGACCCAGTACTTC.

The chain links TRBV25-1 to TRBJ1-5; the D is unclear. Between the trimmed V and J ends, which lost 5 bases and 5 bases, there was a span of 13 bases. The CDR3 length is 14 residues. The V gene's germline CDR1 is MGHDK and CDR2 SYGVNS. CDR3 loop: CASSNWRADQPQHF. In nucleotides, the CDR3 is TGTGCCAGCAGTAACTGGAGAGCGGATCAGCCCCAGCATTTT.

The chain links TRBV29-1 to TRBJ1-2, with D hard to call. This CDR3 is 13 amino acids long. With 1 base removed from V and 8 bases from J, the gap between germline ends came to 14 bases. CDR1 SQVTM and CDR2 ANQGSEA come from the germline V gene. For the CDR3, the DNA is TGCAGCGTTGAAGGCCAGGTCCCCCGCGGCTACACCTTC. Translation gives CSVEGQVPRGYTF.

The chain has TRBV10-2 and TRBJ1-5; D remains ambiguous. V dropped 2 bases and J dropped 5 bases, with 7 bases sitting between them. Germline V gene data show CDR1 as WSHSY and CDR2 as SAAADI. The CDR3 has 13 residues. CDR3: CASSEGRDQPQHF. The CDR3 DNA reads TGCGCCAGCAGTGAGGGCCGGGATCAGCCCCAGCATTTT.

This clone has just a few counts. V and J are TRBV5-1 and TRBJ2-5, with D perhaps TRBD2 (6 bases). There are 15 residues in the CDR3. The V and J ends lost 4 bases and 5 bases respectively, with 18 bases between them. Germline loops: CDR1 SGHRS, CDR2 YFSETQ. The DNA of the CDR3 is TGCGCCAGCAGCCCTGGCGGGGAGACGCGGGAGACCCAGTACTTC. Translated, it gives CASSPGGETRETQYF.

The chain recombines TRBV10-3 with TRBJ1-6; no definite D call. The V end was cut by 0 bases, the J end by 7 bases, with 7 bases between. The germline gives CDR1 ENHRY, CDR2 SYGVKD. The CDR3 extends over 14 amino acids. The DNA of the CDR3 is TGTGCCATCAGTGAGTCGATAACCAATTCACCCCTCCACTTT. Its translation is CAISESITNSPLHF.

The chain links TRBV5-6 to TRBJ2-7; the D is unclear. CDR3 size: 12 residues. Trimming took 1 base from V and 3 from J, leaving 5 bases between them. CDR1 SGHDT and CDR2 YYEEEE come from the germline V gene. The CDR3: CASSLLGYEQYF. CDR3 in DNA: TGTGCCAGCAGCTTGCTGGGCTACGAGCAGTACTTC.

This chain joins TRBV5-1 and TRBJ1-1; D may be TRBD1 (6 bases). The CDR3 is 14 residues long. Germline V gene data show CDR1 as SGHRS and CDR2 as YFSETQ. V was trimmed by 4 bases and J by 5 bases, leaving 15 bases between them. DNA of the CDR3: TGCGCCAGCAGCCAGGGGCAGACTGGGACTGAAGCTTTCTTT. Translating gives CASSQGQTGTEAFF.

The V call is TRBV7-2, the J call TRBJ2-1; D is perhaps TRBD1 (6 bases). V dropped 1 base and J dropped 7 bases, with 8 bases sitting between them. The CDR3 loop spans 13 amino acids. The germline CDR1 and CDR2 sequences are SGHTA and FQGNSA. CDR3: CASSLGTVNEQFF. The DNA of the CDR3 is TGTGCCAGCAGCTTAGGGACAGTTAATGAGCAGTTCTTC.

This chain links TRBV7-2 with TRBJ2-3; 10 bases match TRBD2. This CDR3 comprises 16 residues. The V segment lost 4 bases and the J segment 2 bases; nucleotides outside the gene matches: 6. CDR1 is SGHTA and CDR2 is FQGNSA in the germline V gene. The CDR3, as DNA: TGTGCCAGCAGCTCAGGAGCGGGGGGGCACACAGATACGCAGTATTTT. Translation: CASSSGAGGHTDTQYF.

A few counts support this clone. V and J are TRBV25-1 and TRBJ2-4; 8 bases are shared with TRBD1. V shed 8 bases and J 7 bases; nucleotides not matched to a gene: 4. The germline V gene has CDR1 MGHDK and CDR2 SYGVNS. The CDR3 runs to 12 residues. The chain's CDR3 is CASAGGGNIQYF. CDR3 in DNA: TGTGCCAGCGCAGGGGGCGGGAACATTCAGTACTTC. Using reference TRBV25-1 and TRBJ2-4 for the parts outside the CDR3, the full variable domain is EADIYQTPRYLVIGTGKKITLECSQTMGHDKMYWYQQDPGMELHLIHYSYGVNSTEKGDLSSESTVSRIRTEHFPLTLESARPSHTSQYLCASAGGGNIQYFGAGTRLSVL.

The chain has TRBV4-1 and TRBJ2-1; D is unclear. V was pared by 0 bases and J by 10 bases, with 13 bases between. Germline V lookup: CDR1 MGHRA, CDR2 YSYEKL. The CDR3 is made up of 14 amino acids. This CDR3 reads CASSQDLVTLEQFF. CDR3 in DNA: TGCGCCAGCAGCCAAGATTTGGTGACCTTGGAGCAGTTCTTC.

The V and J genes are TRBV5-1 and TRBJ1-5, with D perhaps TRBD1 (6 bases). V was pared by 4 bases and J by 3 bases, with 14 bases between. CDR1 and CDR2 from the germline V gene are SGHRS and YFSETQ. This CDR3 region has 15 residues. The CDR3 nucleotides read TGCGCCAGCAGCCCGGATGGACAGATCAATCAGCCCCAGCATTTT. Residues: CASSPDGQINQPQHF.

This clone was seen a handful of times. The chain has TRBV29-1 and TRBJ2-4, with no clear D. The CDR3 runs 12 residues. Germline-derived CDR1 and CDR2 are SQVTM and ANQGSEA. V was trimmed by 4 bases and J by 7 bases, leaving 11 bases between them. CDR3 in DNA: TGCAGCGTTGCGAGCGCCCTGAACATTCAGTACTTC. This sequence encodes CSVASALNIQYF.

CDR3 sequence: CSARQGGRETQYF. The CDR3 nucleotides read TGCAGCGCTAGACAGGGAGGACGGGAGACCCAGTACTTC. The V call is TRBV29-1, the J call TRBJ2-5, with a possible D match to TRBD1 (7 bases). The CDR3 sequence is 13 residues long. CDR1 is SQVTM and CDR2 is ANQGSEA in the germline V gene. V lost 7 bases and J 5 bases, leaving 17 bases between the germline ends.

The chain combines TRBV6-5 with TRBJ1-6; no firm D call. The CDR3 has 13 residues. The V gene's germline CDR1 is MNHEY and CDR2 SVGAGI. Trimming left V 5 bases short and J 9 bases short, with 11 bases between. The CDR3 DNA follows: TGTGCCAGCAGTCAAGGGAGGGTTTCACCCCTCCACTTT. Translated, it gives CASSQGRVSPLHF.

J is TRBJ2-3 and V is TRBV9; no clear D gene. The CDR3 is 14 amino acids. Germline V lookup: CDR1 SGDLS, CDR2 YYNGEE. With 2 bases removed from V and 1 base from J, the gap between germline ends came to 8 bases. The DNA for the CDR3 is TGTGCCAGCAGCGTCGGGCTCCGCACAGATACGCAGTATTTT. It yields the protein CASSVGLRTDTQYF. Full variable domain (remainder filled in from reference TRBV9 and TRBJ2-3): DSGVTQTPKHLITATGQRVTLRCSPRSGDLSVYWYQQSLDQGLQFLIQYYNGEERAKGNILERFSAQQFPDLHSELNLSSLELGDSALYFCASSVGLRTDTQYFGPGTRLTVL.

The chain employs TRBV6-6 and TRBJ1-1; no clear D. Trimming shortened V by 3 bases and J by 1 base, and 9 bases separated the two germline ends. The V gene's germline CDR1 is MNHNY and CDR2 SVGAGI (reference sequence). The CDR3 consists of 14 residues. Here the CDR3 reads CASSYGEGNTEAFF. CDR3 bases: TGTGCCAGCAGTTATGGAGAGGGGAACACTGAAGCTTTCTTT.

CDR3 in amino acids: CASNRGLGFGGEQFF. As DNA, the CDR3 is TGTGCCAGCAACAGGGGGTTGGGGTTCGGAGGTGAGCAGTTCTTC. The chain carries TRBV27 and TRBJ2-1; 8 bases are shared with TRBD1. CDR1 and CDR2 from the germline V gene are MNHEY and SMNVEV (reference sequence). The CDR3 is 15 residues long. With V trimmed by 7 bases and J by 9 bases, 14 bases remained unmatched.

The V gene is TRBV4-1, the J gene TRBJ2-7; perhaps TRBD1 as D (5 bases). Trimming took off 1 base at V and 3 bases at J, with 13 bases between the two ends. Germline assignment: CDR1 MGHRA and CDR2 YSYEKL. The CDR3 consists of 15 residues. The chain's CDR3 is CASSQAQFQGYEQYF. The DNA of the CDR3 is TGCGCCAGCAGCCAAGCCCAATTTCAGGGCTACGAGCAGTACTTC.

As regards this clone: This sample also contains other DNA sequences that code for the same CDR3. The CDR3 bases are TGTGCCAGCAGTGGGACAGGGGGCAATCAGCCCCAGCATTTT. Its protein product is CASSGTGGNQPQHF. The chain carries TRBV2 and TRBJ1-5, with 9 bases matching TRBD1. This CDR3 is built from 14 residues. The germline CDR1 and CDR2 sequences are SNHLY and FYNNEI. The V and J ends lost 4 bases and 2 bases, in that order; junction bases with no gene match: 0.